This TCR beta chain derives from a study of monozygotic twins with inflammatory bowel disease. The CDR3 is 15 residues long. CDR1 PRHDT and CDR2 FYEKMQ come from the germline V gene (reference sequence). Phlebotomy per donor yielded a single 2.5 ml blood sample. TCRdb reanalyzed the 5' RACE reads, giving one entry per CDR3 protein sequence and no DNA. The table lists 150,000 to 200,000 distinct CDR3 sequences, with 6.5% to 9% in the top ten. The chain links TRBV13 to TRBJ1-5; TCRdb's assignment of TRBD1 cannot be checked, as there is no DNA. The origin of this receptor is a human donor with ulcerative colitis or Crohn's disease, or a healthy co-twin of an affected twin (not recorded which). Sequenced material: blood. The chain's CDR3 is CASSEGDSAYQPQHF. The full variable domain, in which reference TRBV13 and TRBJ1-5 provide the parts outside the CDR3, is AAGVIQSPRHLIKEKRETATLKCYPIPRHDTVYWYQQGPGQDPQFLISFYEKMQSDKGSIPDRFSAQQFSDYHSELNMSSLELGDSALYFCASSEGDSAYQPQHFGDGTRLSIL.